This T cell receptor (beta chain) originates from a study of blood T cell repertoires in COVID-19. Germline CDR1 reads SGHNT; CDR2 reads YENEEA. The CDR3 loop spans 15 amino acids. The J segment lost 0 bases and the V segment lost 1 base, leaving 0 bases of the junction unmatched. In the original workflow: Amplifying reference gene primers gave estimates of nucleated cell counts. Generated by immunoSEQ multiplex PCR, the TCRdb table keeps only in-frame clones and is missing some. The D gene and trimming were derived from the DNA, and the V and J assignments and clone size from that table. The sample lists 180,000 or so clones, 89% seen once, with roughly 2.4% in the top ten. This clone was found once.

The clonotype was recovered from a woman aged 40 to 50 with acute COVID-19. V gene TRBV11-3 combines with J gene TRBJ1-3; the match to TRBD1 covers 7 bases. Sequencing was carried out using PBMCs or T cells enriched from blood (not recorded which). The CDR3 is CASSLAGGSGNTIYF. The DNA of the CDR3 is TGTGCCAGCAGCTTAGCAGGGGGCTCTGGAAACACCATATATTTT.